This T cell receptor beta chain was identified in a study of blood T cell repertoires in COVID-19. Profiling relied on immunoSEQ multiplex PCR, and the TCRdb table lists in-frame clones only, not all of them. The data contain over 90,000 clones, 90% of them singletons. Germline assignment: CDR1 MNHEY and CDR2 SVGAGI. V shed 7 bases and J shed 2 bases, with 8 bases lying between them. This CDR3 is built from 12 residues. The sequenced material came from peripheral blood. This chain links TRBV6-5 with TRBJ1-2; D perhaps matches TRBD1 (5 bases). This clonotype was obtained from a man aged 45-65 years with acute or convalescent COVID-19. The CDR3 nucleotides are TGTGCCAGCACCGACAGAAACTATGGCTACACCTTC. It encodes CASTDRNYGYTF.